This TCR beta chain was identified in a study of OX40 agonist ivuxolimab in advanced cancers. Notes on this clone: The antigen is undetermined.

The germline V gene has CDR1 KGHSH and CDR2 LQKENI. V lost 3 bases and J lost 2, with 14 bases in between. The CDR3 runs to 15 residues. Data came from immunoSEQ multiplex PCR; TCRdb stores just in-frame clones and leaves some out. This sample has over 80,000 clones, with around 90% found just once. Whole-study findings and limits: Relative to CD4+, CD8+ T cells held more expanded clones on average. Low normalized T-cell clonal expansion was also seen in some nonresponders. CD4+ and CD8+ T cells in blood underwent clonal expansion by week 6 at 0.1 to 3.0 mg/kg.

This sequence originates from an adult with an advanced solid tumor such as melanoma, head and neck, liver or kidney cancer. The starting material was CD4+ or CD8+ T cells sorted from blood, obtained in a trial of the OX40 agonist ivuxolimab. V usage is TRBV18 and J usage is TRBJ2-7; D tentatively reads TRBD1 or TRBD2 (7 bases each). The CDR3, as DNA: TGTGCCAGCTCACCGGGTTCAGGGGGGGCCTACGAGCAGTACTTC. Encoded protein: CASSPGSGGAYEQYF.